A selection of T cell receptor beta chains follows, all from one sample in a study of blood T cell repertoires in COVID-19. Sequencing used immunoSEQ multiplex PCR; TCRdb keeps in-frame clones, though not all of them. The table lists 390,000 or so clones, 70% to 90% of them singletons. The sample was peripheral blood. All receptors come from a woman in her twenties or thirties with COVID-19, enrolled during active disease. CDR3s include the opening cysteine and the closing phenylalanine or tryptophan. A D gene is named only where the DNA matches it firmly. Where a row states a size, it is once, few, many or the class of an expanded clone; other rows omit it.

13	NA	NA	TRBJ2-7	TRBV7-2	CASSLGRRAEQYF	TGTGCCAGCAGCTTAGGAAGGCGGGCCGAGCAGTACTTC
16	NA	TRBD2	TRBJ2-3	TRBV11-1	CASSVRGLAGGDTQYF	TGTGCCAGCAGTGTACGAGGACTAGCGGGAGGTGATACGCAGTATTTT
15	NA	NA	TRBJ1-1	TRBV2	CASSGRQTLNTEAFF	TGTGCCAGCAGTGGACGGCAGACATTGAACACTGAAGCTTTCTTT
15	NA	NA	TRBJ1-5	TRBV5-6	CASSFAPGVDQPQHF	TGTGCCAGCAGCTTTGCGCCAGGGGTGGACCAGCCCCAGCATTTT
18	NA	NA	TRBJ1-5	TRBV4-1	CASSQDLFRDITDQPQHF	TGCGCCAGCAGCCAAGATCTTTTTAGGGACATTACCGATCAGCCCCAGCATTTT
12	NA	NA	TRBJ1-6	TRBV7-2	CASSPGFSPLHF	TGTGCCAGCAGCCCAGGGTTTTCACCCCTCCACTTT
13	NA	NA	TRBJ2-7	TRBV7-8	CASSFSDAYEQYF	TGTGCCAGCAGCTTTTCAGATGCCTACGAGCAGTACTTC
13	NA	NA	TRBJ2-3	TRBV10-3	CAISEPSTDTQYF	TGTGCCATCAGTGAGCCTAGCACAGATACGCAGTATTTT
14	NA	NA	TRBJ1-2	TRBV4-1	CASSQGGRVVGYTF	TGCGCCAGCAGCCAAGGGGGCAGGGTGGTTGGCTACACCTTC
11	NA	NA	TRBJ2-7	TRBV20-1	CSTQGTYEQYF	TGCAGTACACAGGGTACCTACGAGCAGTACTTC
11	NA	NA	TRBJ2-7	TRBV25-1	CASSDRSEQYF	TGTGCCAGCAGTGACAGAAGCGAGCAGTACTTC
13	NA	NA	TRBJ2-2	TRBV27	CASSPMGPGELFF	TGTGCCAGCAGCCCCATGGGGCCCGGGGAGCTGTTTTTT
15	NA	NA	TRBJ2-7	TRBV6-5	CASSYSGARSYEQYF	TGTGCCAGCAGTTACTCGGGGGCGCGATCCTACGAGCAGTACTTC
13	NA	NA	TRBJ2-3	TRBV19	CASSIDITDTQYF	TGTGCCAGTAGTATAGATATCACAGATACGCAGTATTTT
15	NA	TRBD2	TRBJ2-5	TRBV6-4	CASSAGTSGMETQYF	TGTGCCAGCAGTGCCGGGACTAGTGGAATGGAGACCCAGTACTTC
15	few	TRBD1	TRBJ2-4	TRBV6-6	CASSLWGQGADIQYF	TGTGCCAGCAGCTTGTGGGGACAGGGGGCAGACATTCAGTACTTC
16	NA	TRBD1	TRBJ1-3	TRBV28	CASSFLGTGVRNTIYF	TGTGCCAGCAGTTTCCTCGGGACAGGGGTTCGAAACACCATATATTTT
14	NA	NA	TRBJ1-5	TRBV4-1	CASSQEVRGQPQHF	TGCGCCAGCAGCCAAGAGGTCAGGGGTCAGCCCCAGCATTTT
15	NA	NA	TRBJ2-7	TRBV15	CATSRGPSGAYEQYF	TGTGCCACCAGCAGAGGACCCAGCGGAGCCTACGAGCAGTACTTC
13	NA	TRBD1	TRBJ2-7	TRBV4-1	CASSRTSSGTASF	TGCGCCAGCAGCCGGACTTCCTCCGGGACAGCCTCCTTC
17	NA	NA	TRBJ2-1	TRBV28	CASSLAPGTPSYNEQFF	TGTGCCAGCAGTTTAGCTCCCGGGACACCATCCTACAATGAGCAGTTCTTC
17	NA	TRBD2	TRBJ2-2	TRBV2	CASSEGRLAGETGELFF	TGTGCCAGCAGTGAAGGAAGACTAGCGGGAGAAACCGGGGAGCTGTTTTTT
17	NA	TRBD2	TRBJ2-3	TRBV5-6	CASSLAREDLIVDTQYF	TGTGCCAGCAGCTTGGCACGGGAGGACCTCATAGTAGATACGCAGTATTTT
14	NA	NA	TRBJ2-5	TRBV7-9	CASSLAGGQETQYF	TGTGCCAGCAGCTTAGCGGGAGGACAAGAGACCCAGTACTTC
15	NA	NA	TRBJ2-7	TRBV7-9	CASSLDRGNSYEQYF	TGTGCCAGCAGCTTAGATCGTGGCAACTCCTACGAGCAGTACTTC
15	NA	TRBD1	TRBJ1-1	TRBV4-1	CASSHADRGHTEAFF	TGCGCCAGCAGCCATGCCGACAGGGGTCACACTGAAGCTTTCTTT
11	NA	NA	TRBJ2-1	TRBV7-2	CASSSYYAQFF	TGTGCCAGCAGCTCCTACTATGCGCAGTTCTTC
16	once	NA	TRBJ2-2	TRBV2	CASSVLGGSNTGELFF	TGTGCCAGCAGTGTATTAGGCGGATCGAACACCGGGGAGCTGTTTTTT
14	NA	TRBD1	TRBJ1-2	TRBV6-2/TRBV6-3	CASTYGGTVVDYTF	TGTGCCAGCACTTACGGGGGGACAGTCGTTGACTACACCTTC
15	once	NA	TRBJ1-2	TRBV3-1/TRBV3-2	CASSQPQRGGYGYTF	TGTGCCAGCAGCCAACCCCAGAGGGGAGGATATGGCTACACCTTC
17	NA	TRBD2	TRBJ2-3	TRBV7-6	CASSSPPLAGVTDTQYF	TGTGCCAGCAGCTCCCCCCCTCTAGCGGGAGTAACAGATACGCAGTATTTT
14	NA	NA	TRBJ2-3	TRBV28	CASSFYGSTDTQYF	TGTGCCAGCAGTTTCTACGGGAGCACAGATACGCAGTATTTT
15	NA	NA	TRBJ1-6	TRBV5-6	CASSLEQGERSPLHF	TGTGCCAGCAGCTTGGAACAGGGCGAACGATCACCCCTCCACTTT
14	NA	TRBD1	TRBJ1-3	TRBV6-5	CASGGQAPGNTIYF	TGTGCCAGCGGGGGACAGGCTCCCGGAAACACCATATATTTT
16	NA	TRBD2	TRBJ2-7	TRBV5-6	CASRVGLAGTSYEQYF	TGTGCCAGCAGGGTCGGACTAGCGGGGACCTCCTACGAGCAGTACTTC
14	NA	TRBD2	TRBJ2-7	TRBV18	CASSTSGSSYEQYF	TGTGCCAGCTCAACTAGCGGGAGCTCCTACGAGCAGTACTTC
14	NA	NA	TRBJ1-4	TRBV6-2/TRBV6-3	CASSYLYAGEKLFF	TGTGCCAGCAGTTACCTTTACGCCGGTGAAAAACTGTTTTTT
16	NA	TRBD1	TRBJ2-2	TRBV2	CASSSGTGGYTGELFF	TGTGCCAGCAGCTCCGGGACAGGGGGCTACACCGGGGAGCTGTTTTTT
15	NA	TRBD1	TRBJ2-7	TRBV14	CASSQDGTGTYEQYF	TGTGCCAGCAGCCAAGACGGGACAGGGACATACGAGCAGTACTTC
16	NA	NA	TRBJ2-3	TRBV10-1	CASSESQAASTDTQYF	TGCGCCAGCAGTGAATCCCAAGCGGCGAGCACAGATACGCAGTATTTT